This T cell receptor beta chain was captured by sequencing in a study of CD8+ T cells in alopecia areata. This clone was detected only a few times. Isolated RNA was reverse transcribed into cDNA used as the sequencing template. TCRdb's copy holds only in-frame clones and misses some; the assay was immunoSEQ multiplex PCR. The sample consists of more than 75,000 clones, more than 35% of them appearing once. V shed 5 bases and J shed 4 bases, with 12 bases lying between them. This CDR3 has 14 residues. CDR1 and CDR2 (germline): SGHTA, FQGNSA. V and J are TRBV7-2 and TRBJ1-5; D is uncertain. The sample was CD4+ T cells sorted from blood. This TCR was recovered from a human donor with alopecia areata. The CDR3 nucleotides are TGTGCCAGCAGCCGTTTTACGACAAATCAGCCCCAGCATTTT. The encoded protein is CASSRFTTNQPQHF.